The 29 T cell receptor beta chains below come from one sample, sequenced in a study of molecular identifiers for immune sequencing clone quantification. TCRdb analysed the PCR reads with MiXCR anew, one entry per CDR3 protein. The table lists 460,000 or so distinct CDR3 sequences, under 30% of them singletons. Sample: naive CD8+ T cells from blood, with Jurkat cell RNA spiked in. Specified subset: FACS-sorted CD8+CD4-CCR7+CD45RA+ naive T cells. The receptors originated from a human donor in good health. Some libraries in this study had Jurkat cell RNA spiked in.

This clonotype was observed a handful of times. The chain couples TRBV4-3 to TRBJ1-1; D not resolved. This CDR3 is built from 19 residues. CDR1 and CDR2 (germline): LGHNA, YSLEER. V dropped 0 bases and J dropped 1 base, with 21 bases sitting between them. CDR3 in DNA: TGCGCCAGCAGCCAAGATAAGGCCGGGTTTGGGCGACGGAACACTGAAGCTTTCTTT. Translating gives CASSQDKAGFGRRNTEAFF.

The V and J genes are TRBV7-9 and TRBJ2-1; TRBD1 or TRBD2 may be the D gene (7 bases each). V lost 5 bases to trimming and J lost 8 bases, with 19 bases between them. CDR1 and CDR2 (germline): SEHNR, FQNEAQ (reference sequence). CDR3 length equals 15 residues. Here the CDR3 DNA reads TGTGCCAGCAGCCCCGGTGACAGGGAGGGCGATGAGCAGTTCTTC. It translates to CASSPGDREGDEQFF.

Remarks on this clonotype: Just one base apart from a much larger clone, this may be a read error. The chain is built from TRBV27 and TRBJ1-1; D unresolved. Between the trimmed V and J ends, which lost 8 bases and 7 bases, there was a span of 14 bases. Germline lookup yields CDR1 MNHEY and CDR2 SMNVEV (reference sequence). This CDR3 spans 12 amino acids. CDR3 sequence reads: CASAPPGGEAFF. In nucleotides, the CDR3 is TGTGCCAGCGCACCCCCCGGAGGTGAAGCTTTCTTT.

A note on this clonotype: Mismatch with germline at one junction end may stem from a read error. This rearrangement joins TRBV7-2 to TRBJ2-3, with D possibly being TRBD2 (5 bases). From germline, CDR1 is SGHTA and CDR2 FQGNSA. This CDR3 has 16 residues. Here the CDR3 reads CGSSFGVSGGVDTQYF. In DNA, the CDR3 is TGTGGCAGCAGCTTCGGGGTGTCAGGAGGTGTAGATACGCAGTATTTT.

Note on this clonotype: A much larger clone lies one base from this, so it may be a read error. V and J are TRBV4-3 and TRBJ2-7; 7 bases line up with TRBD1. CDR3 size: 15 residues. The V gene's germline CDR1 is LGHNA and CDR2 YSLEER. CDR3: CASSPFRDSPYAQYF. The CDR3 coding sequence is TGCGCCAGCAGCCCCTTTCGGGACAGTCCCTACGCGCAGTACTTC.

In its sample, this clonotype was seen a few times. The rearrangement uses TRBV12-3 or TRBV12-4 and TRBJ1-6; 8 bases map to TRBD1. The CDR3 length is 16 residues. With V trimmed by 5 bases and J by 7 bases, 10 bases remained unmatched. The CDR3 region has the DNA TGTGCCAGCAGTCTCAGGACAGGGAACAGGAATTCACCCCTCCACTTT. Translated: CASSLRTGNRNSPLHF.

A few counts support this clonotype. This chain's CDR3 is CAWSTIGYEQYF. The CDR3 DNA reads TGTGCCTGGAGTACTATAGGTTACGAGCAGTACTTC. The chain uses TRBV30 and TRBJ2-7; D is ambiguous. V shed 2 bases and J shed 4 bases, with 9 bases lying between them. Germline V lookup: CDR1 GTSNPN, CDR2 SVGIG (reference sequence). The CDR3 sequence is 12 residues long.

The chain couples TRBV19 to TRBJ1-2; D is possibly TRBD1 (5 bases). CDR1 and CDR2 from the germline V gene are LNHDA and SQIVND (reference sequence). The CDR3 contains 16 residues. The V end was cut by 2 bases, the J end by 0 bases, with 13 bases between. CDR3 DNA: TGTGCCAGTAGTATATCGGGACTAGAGCCTAACTATGGCTACACCTTC. It specifies CASSISGLEPNYGYTF.

In the case of this clonotype: This clone may be a read error of a much larger clone one base away. The chain uses TRBV29-1 and TRBJ1-3; 9 bases align to TRBD1. Per germline, CDR1 SQVTM and CDR2 ANQGSEA. The length of the CDR3 is 14 residues. The CDR3 region has the DNA TGCAGCGTTGGACAGACAGGGGGTGGAAACACCACATATTTT. Amino acid sequence: CSVGQTGGGNTTYF.

Worth noting for this clonotype: This sequence may be a read error, since a much larger clone differs from it by one base. The chain employs TRBV6-6 and TRBJ1-1, with D possibly matching TRBD1 (6 bases). The CDR3 is 13 residues long. CDR1 and CDR2 (germline): MNHNY, SVGAGI (reference sequence). This CDR3 reads CAGSYGGATEAFF. The DNA for the CDR3 is TGTGCCGGCAGTTACGGGGGGGCAACTGAAGCTTTCTTT.

In its sample, this clonotype was seen a few times. The chain carries TRBV9 and TRBJ2-5, with 8 bases that match TRBD1. The CDR3 sequence is 14 residues long. Germline V CDR1 and CDR2: SGDLS, YYNGEE. V was pared by 5 bases and J by 3 bases, with 6 bases of the junction left unmatched. The CDR3 sequence is CASSQTGGEETQYF. Written as DNA, the CDR3 is TGTGCCAGCAGTCAAACAGGGGGAGAAGAGACCCAGTACTTC.

In its sample, this clonotype was seen a few times. J is TRBJ1-4 and V is TRBV7-9; the D is unclear. Trimming took 2 bases from V and 6 from J, leaving 7 bases between them. CDR1 and CDR2 (germline): SEHNR, FQNEAQ (reference sequence). The CDR3 is made up of 13 amino acids. This chain's CDR3 is CASSLPADEKLFF. The CDR3 nucleotides are TGTGCCAGCAGCTTACCGGCGGATGAAAAACTGTTTTTT.

Ten or more counts support this clonotype. The chain carries TRBV28 and TRBJ1-1; 8 bases fit TRBD1. The CDR3 has 14 amino acids. CDR1 and CDR2 from the germline V gene are MDHEN and SYDVKM. V lost 6 bases and J lost 11; bases outside the gene matches: 14. CDR3 bases: TGTGCCAGCAGGCACGGGAGCCCAGGGGGCAGTGCTTTCTTT. Amino acids: CASRHGSPGGSAFF. Variable domain in full (rest from reference TRBV28 and TRBJ1-1): DVKVTQSSRYLVKRTGEKVFLECVQDMDHENMFWYRQDPGLGLRLIYFSYDVKMKEKGDIPEGYSVSREKKERFSLILESASTNQTSMYLCASRHGSPGGSAFFGQGTRLTVV.

In this sample, this clonotype turned up a few times. This chain links TRBV7-9 with TRBJ2-2, with a possible D match to TRBD2 (6 bases). Trimming left V 6 bases short and J 1 base short, with 15 bases between. Germline V gene data show CDR1 as SEHNR and CDR2 as FQNEAQ (reference sequence). The CDR3 has 16 residues. DNA for the CDR3: TGTGCCAGCAGGCCTCCGGGGGTCGGGAACACCGGGGAGCTGTTTTTT. Translation gives CASRPPGVGNTGELFF. Filled out from reference TRBV7-9 and TRBJ2-2, the complete variable domain reads DTGVSQNPRHKITKRGQNVTFRCDPISEHNRLYWYRQTLGQGPEFLTYFQNEAQLEKSRLLSDRFSAERPKGSFSTLEIQRTEQGDSAMYLCASRPPGVGNTGELFFGEGSRLTVL.

The rearrangement joins TRBV11-1 to TRBJ1-1; no clear D gene. The V end was cut by 5 bases, the J end by 2 bases, with 12 bases between. The length of the CDR3 is 14 residues. The V gene's germline CDR1 is SGHAT and CDR2 FQDESV (reference sequence). The CDR3 nucleotides are TGTGCCAGCAGCCTACACGAGCATAACACTGAAGCTTTCTTT. It yields the protein CASSLHEHNTEAFF.

This clonotype was counted only a few times. The rearrangement joins TRBV12-3 or TRBV12-4 to TRBJ2-7, with a weak D call TRBD2 (5 bases). This CDR3 has 15 residues. V lost 2 bases and J lost 2, with 13 bases in between. The CDR3 sequence is CASSLRGMGPYEQYF. The CDR3 region has the DNA TGTGCCAGCAGTTTACGGGGTATGGGTCCCTACGAGCAGTACTTC.

Worth noting for this clonotype: A read error may produce the germline difference seen at one junction end. The rearrangement uses TRBV9 and TRBJ1-1; a possible D gene is TRBD1 (5 bases). Germline V CDR1 and CDR2: SGDLS, YYNGEE. CDR3 length: 14 residues. The CDR3 loop reads CAISPGRGGGEAFF. CDR3 sequence (DNA): TGTGCCATCAGCCCCGGAAGGGGCGGAGGTGAAGCTTTCTTT.

V is TRBV6-5 and J is TRBJ1-2; D is perhaps TRBD1 (6 bases). Germline V gene sequence: CDR1 MNHEY, CDR2 SVGAGI. The V end lost 0 bases, the J end lost 0 bases, and 17 bases lay between the germline ends. The CDR3 covers 18 residues. The CDR3 DNA sequence: TGTGCCAGCAGTTACTCAGCCCCGGGACAACAAGCTAACTATGGCTACACCTTC. It encodes CASSYSAPGQQANYGYTF.

This rearrangement joins TRBV4-1 to TRBJ2-3; tentative D call: TRBD2 (5 bases). The CDR3 totals 17 residues. The germline V gene encodes CDR1 MGHRA and CDR2 YSYEKL. Trimming cost V 0 bases and J 8 bases, with 21 bases left between them. The CDR3 spells CASSQDQVGGLAATQYF. The CDR3 nucleotides are TGCGCCAGCAGCCAAGATCAAGTAGGCGGGTTGGCCGCTACGCAGTATTTT.

As for this clonotype: An end of the junction does not agree with germline; a read error may underlie this. The chain couples TRBV4-3 to TRBJ1-4, with 9 bases lining up with TRBD1. The CDR3 loop spans 12 amino acids. Germline values: CDR1 LGHNA, CDR2 YSLEER. CDR3 DNA sequence: TGCGCCAGCAGCCAAGAGGCGGGGGACAGGGTTTTT. This translates into CASSQEAGDRVF.

This clonotype was detected a few times. The J gene is TRBJ2-7, the V gene TRBV2, with a possible D match to TRBD1 (5 bases). V lost 1 base and J lost 3, with 13 bases in between. The CDR3 loop spans 15 amino acids. Germline loops: CDR1 SNHLY, CDR2 FYNNEI. The CDR3 sequence is CASSEGAGPLYEQYF. CDR3 nucleotide sequence: TGTGCCAGCAGTGAAGGGGCAGGGCCACTCTACGAGCAGTACTTC.

This clonotype came up many times. The gene calls are TRBV29-1 and TRBJ2-1; D not resolved. CDR1 SQVTM and CDR2 ANQGSEA come from the germline V gene. Trimming left V 3 bases short and J 6 bases short, with 9 bases between. CDR3 length: 12 amino acids. The CDR3 sequence is CSVDPVGNEQFF. For the CDR3, the DNA is TGCAGCGTTGACCCAGTTGGCAATGAGCAGTTCTTC.

The chain recombines TRBV27 with TRBJ1-1; D gene unclear. This CDR3 is 15 amino acids long. Germline-derived CDR1 and CDR2 are MNHEY and SMNVEV (reference sequence). V dropped 0 bases and J dropped 1 base, with 9 bases sitting between them. This CDR3 reads CASSLSFRGNTEAFF. The CDR3 coding sequence is TGTGCCAGCAGTTTATCATTTCGTGGGAACACTGAAGCTTTCTTT.

The V and J genes are TRBV27 and TRBJ1-6, with 8 bases that match TRBD1. Germline V gives CDR1 MNHEY, CDR2 SMNVEV (reference sequence). Trimming cost V 6 bases and J 7 bases; bases outside gene matches: 5. The CDR3 covers 14 residues. The chain's CDR3 is CASRPGQVNSPLHF. CDR3 nucleotides: TGTGCCAGCAGGCCGGGACAGGTGAATTCACCCCTCCACTTT.

In its sample, this clonotype was seen many times. The V gene is TRBV27, the J gene TRBJ1-1; no reliable D call. The CDR3 loop spans 13 amino acids. CDR1 is MNHEY, CDR2 SMNVEV, per germline (reference sequence). V was trimmed by 4 bases and J by 5 bases, leaving 11 bases between them. DNA of the CDR3: TGTGCCAGCAGTTCCGCGGTGGGTACTGAAGCTTTCTTT. Its protein is CASSSAVGTEAFF.

This clonotype has just a few counts. This sequence joins TRBV7-3 and TRBJ2-3; 10 bases line up with TRBD2. CDR1 is SGHTA, CDR2 FQGTGA, per germline. The CDR3 spans 16 residues. V was clipped by 1 base and J by 3 bases; unmatched bases: 4. CDR3: CASSLIAGGLTDTQYF. The DNA of the CDR3 is TGTGCCAGCAGCTTAATAGCGGGAGGTTTAACAGATACGCAGTATTTT.

This clonotype occurred many times. This chain uses TRBV28 with TRBJ1-5; D is undetermined. V was cut by 3 bases and J by 2 bases, with 2 bases left in between. CDR1 and CDR2 (germline): MDHEN, SYDVKM. This CDR3 has 12 amino acids. The CDR3 nucleotides read TGTGCCAGCAGTTTCGGCAATCAGCCCCAGCATTTT. It is translated as CASSFGNQPQHF.

The chain carries TRBV11-1 and TRBJ2-7, with 13 bases identical to TRBD2. The germline V gene encodes CDR1 SGHAT and CDR2 FQDESV (reference sequence). This CDR3 is built from 17 residues. Unmatched junction bases numbered 8, after V lost 6 bases and J lost 0 bases. As DNA, the CDR3 is TGTGCCAGCAGGCCAGGACTAGCGGGAGAGAGCTCCTACGAGCAGTACTTC. Protein product: CASRPGLAGESSYEQYF.

Turning to this clonotype: One base away lies a much larger clone, so this may be a sequencing read error. V gene TRBV19 combines with J gene TRBJ1-1; D ambiguous. The CDR3 totals 13 residues. Trimming removed 11 bases at V and 0 bases at J, with 13 bases between. Germline V gives CDR1 LNHDA, CDR2 SQIVND (reference sequence). This CDR3 is CAGTHSVNTEAFF. The CDR3 nucleotides read TGTGCCGGTACCCACAGCGTGAACACTGAAGCTTTCTTT. Supplemented by reference TRBV19 and TRBJ1-1, the full variable domain reads DGGITQSPKYLFRKEGQNVTLSCEQNLNHDAMYWYRQDPGQGLRLIYYSQIVNDFQKGDIAEGYSVSREKKESFPLTVTSAQKNPTAFYLCAGTHSVNTEAFFGQGTRLTVV.